The 12 T cell receptor beta chains reported below all come from one sample, sequenced in a study of cytomegalovirus exposure and HLA in healthy donors. Use of 60 Vbeta and 13 Jbeta primers characterized the PCR. Clones were read by immunoSEQ multiplex PCR, and TCRdb kept only the in-frame ones, dropping some. The sample includes about 170,000 clones, about four fifths of them seen just once. Material: PBMCs. Receptor source: a male donor in good health and CMV-seronegative.

A single count supports this clone. This sequence joins TRBV6-6 and TRBJ2-5; TRBD1 matches at 7 bases. TRBJ2-7 explains the end of the DNA better; the J call may be wrong. The CDR3 length is 15 residues. Per the germline V gene, CDR1 is MNHNY and CDR2 is SVGAGI (reference sequence). The CDR3 DNA follows: TGTGCCAGCAGTTATGGGGACAGTATCTCCTACGAGCAGTACTTC. Translated, it gives CASSYGDSISYEQYF.

In this sample, this clone turned up once. This chain links TRBV2 with TRBJ2-2, with 12 bases that match TRBD2. Germline loops: CDR1 SNHLY, CDR2 FYNNEI. J lost 5 bases, V lost 3 bases, and 1 base had no gene match. The CDR3 consists of 15 residues. The CDR3 DNA is TGTGCCAGCAGTGACCTAGCGGGAGGGACCGGGGAGCTGTTTTTT. Protein product: CASSDLAGGTGELFF.

The CDR3 region has the DNA TGTGCCAGTAGACCTTCGGGCACTGAAGCTTTCTTT. This encodes CASRPSGTEAFF. The chain recombines TRBV19 with TRBJ1-1; D gene uncertain. The CDR3 extends over 12 amino acids. The germline V and J ends were trimmed by 6 bases and 4 bases, with 9 bases remaining between them. The germline V gene has CDR1 LNHDA and CDR2 SQIVND (reference sequence).

The genes are TRBV9 and TRBJ2-3; 11 bases map to TRBD2. Germline V gives CDR1 SGDLS, CDR2 YYNGEE. The ends lost 0 bases at V and 2 bases at J; junction bases unmatched: 5. This CDR3 has 17 amino acids. This chain's CDR3 is CASSVVGTSGYTDTQYF. The CDR3 nucleotides are TGTGCCAGCAGCGTAGTCGGGACTAGCGGATACACAGATACGCAGTATTTT.

CDR3 DNA: TGTGCCAGCAGCTTGGTAGCGGGAGGGCCCAATGAGCAGTTCTTC. Protein: CASSLVAGGPNEQFF. The chain employs TRBV5-6 and TRBJ2-1; 11 bases match TRBD2. Germline CDR1 and CDR2: SGHDT and YYEEEE. The CDR3 contains 15 residues. V lost 0 bases, J lost 6 bases, and 2 bases stayed unmatched.

The chain has TRBV18 and TRBJ1-6, with 11 bases fitting TRBD1. Losses at the gene ends were 4 bases for V and 4 bases for J; bases not matched to a gene: 15. CDR1 is KGHSH, CDR2 LQKENI, per germline. The CDR3 length is 20 residues. CDR3 loop: CASSLWTGGGSMKYNSPLHF. As DNA, the CDR3 is TGTGCCAGCTCACTTTGGACAGGGGGCGGTTCAATGAAGTATAATTCACCCCTCCACTTT.

The rearrangement uses TRBV28 and TRBJ2-7; 7 positions agree with TRBD2. The CDR3 spans 15 residues. V was clipped by 2 bases and J by 5 bases; unmatched bases: 9. Germline V CDR1 and CDR2: MDHEN, SYDVKM. The CDR3 region is CASSLGGGRVHEQYF. CDR3 in DNA: TGTGCCAGCAGTTTAGGCGGAGGGAGGGTCCACGAGCAGTACTTC.

V gene TRBV19 combines with J gene TRBJ1-5; 8 bases are shared with TRBD1. Germline CDR1 LNHDA, CDR2 SQIVND (reference sequence). With 3 bases clipped from V and 0 bases from J, the junction kept 13 bases outside the gene matches. The CDR3 extends over 19 amino acids. CDR3 amino acids: CASSIGRTGWGYSNQPQHF. The CDR3 DNA reads TGTGCCAGTAGTATTGGGAGGACAGGGTGGGGATATAGCAATCAGCCCCAGCATTTT.

This chain uses TRBV7-6 with TRBJ2-7, with 7 bases aligning to TRBD2. V lost 1 base, J lost 5 bases, and 5 bases stayed unmatched. CDR1 and CDR2 (germline): SGHVS, FNYEAQ. The CDR3 is 14 amino acids. CDR3 sequence (DNA): TGTGCCAGCAGCTTAGGGACTAGTGGCGACGAGCAGTACTTC. This sequence encodes CASSLGTSGDEQYF. The whole variable domain, filled in from reference TRBV7-6 and TRBJ2-7, reads GAGVSQSPRYKVTKRGQDVALRCDPISGHVSLYWYRQALGQGPEFLTYFNYEAQQDKSGLPNDRFSAERPEGSISTLTIQRTEQRDSAMYRCASSLGTSGDEQYFGPGTRLTVT.

V usage is TRBV9 and J usage is TRBJ2-2; tentative D call: TRBD2 (5 bases). Trimming removed 3 bases at V and 6 bases at J, with 18 bases between. Germline V lookup: CDR1 SGDLS, CDR2 YYNGEE. CDR3 length equals 16 residues. The CDR3 sequence: CASSDALRTRAGELFF. CDR3 in DNA: TGTGCCAGCAGCGACGCACTTAGGACGCGGGCCGGGGAGCTGTTTTTT.

The rearrangement joins TRBV7-3 to TRBJ2-1; 11 positions match TRBD2. The CDR3 totals 16 residues. Germline loops: CDR1 SGHTA, CDR2 FQGTGA. The V and J ends lost 2 bases and 3 bases, in that order; junction bases with no gene match: 3. CDR3 in DNA: TGTGCCAGCAGCTTAGAGGGACTAGCGGTCTACAATGAGCAGTTCTTC. The encoded protein is CASSLEGLAVYNEQFF.

The gene calls are TRBV7-6 and TRBJ1-5; D uncertain. There are 12 residues in the CDR3. Germline CDR1 reads SGHVS; CDR2 reads FNYEAQ. V was shortened by 2 bases and J by 3 bases, with 2 bases between the two germline ends. This CDR3 reads CASSLLNQPQHF. The CDR3 DNA reads TGTGCCAGCAGCTTACTCAATCAGCCCCAGCATTTT.